These 25 T cell receptor beta chains were all obtained from the same sample, sequenced in a study of OX40 agonist ivuxolimab in advanced cancers. Generated by immunoSEQ multiplex PCR, the TCRdb table keeps only in-frame clones and is missing some. This sample yields some 41,000 clones, of which about 89% are seen a single time; 0.58% belongs to the top ten. This specimen was CD4+ or CD8+ T cells sorted from blood, taken in a trial of the OX40 agonist ivuxolimab. These receptors all come from an adult with an advanced solid tumor such as melanoma, head and neck, liver or kidney cancer.

This chain links TRBV10-3 with TRBJ1-4; D gene uncertain. The CDR3 covers 15 residues. Germline CDR1 reads ENHRY; CDR2 reads SYGVKD. Between the trimmed V and J ends, which lost 5 bases and 4 bases, there was a span of 14 bases. The CDR3 loop reads CAISQGLANNEKLFF. CDR3 coding DNA: TGTGCCATCAGTCAAGGATTGGCTAATAATGAAAAACTGTTTTTT.

This sequence joins TRBV7-8 and TRBJ1-3; D uncertain. The CDR3 length is 15 residues. Trimming left V 7 bases short and J 0 bases short, with 13 bases between. Germline loops: CDR1 SGHVS, CDR2 FQNEAQ. This chain's CDR3 is CASTRGGNSGNTIYF. The CDR3 region has the DNA TGTGCCAGCACCCGAGGCGGAAACTCTGGAAACACCATATATTTT.

The rearrangement links TRBV5-6 to TRBJ1-6; D unresolved. Germline V gives CDR1 SGHDT, CDR2 YYEEEE. V lost 4 bases and J lost 8, with 10 bases in between. The CDR3 spans 13 residues. The CDR3 nucleotides read TGTGCCAGCAGCCTAACGGTATATTCACCCCTCCACTTT. It encodes CASSLTVYSPLHF.

The genes are TRBV9 and TRBJ1-3; D is unclear. The germline gives CDR1 SGDLS, CDR2 YYNGEE. The V gene lost 4 bases and the J gene lost 3 bases, with 14 bases spanning the gap. This CDR3 has 15 amino acids. CDR3 amino acids: CASSPRGLLGNTIYF. The CDR3, as DNA: TGTGCCAGCAGCCCCCGAGGGTTACTTGGAAACACCATATATTTT.

The J gene is TRBJ2-5, the V gene TRBV7-2; D is possibly TRBD1 (5 bases). Near its end, the DNA agrees better with TRBJ2-7, so the J call may be wrong. Per the germline V gene, CDR1 is SGHTA and CDR2 is FQGNSA. The CDR3 is 14 residues long. The DNA of the CDR3 is TGTGCCAGCAGCGCAGGGTCCAATCCCTACGAGCAGTACTTC. Translated, it gives CASSAGSNPYEQYF.

This clone was detected a few times. This chain connects TRBV11-2 to TRBJ2-3; D unresolved. CDR1 is SGHAT, CDR2 FQNNGV, per germline. V lost 5 bases to trimming and J lost 6 bases, with 12 bases between them. The CDR3 loop spans 13 amino acids. CDR3 loop: CASSASVGDTQYF. The CDR3 DNA reads TGTGCCAGCAGCGCGTCGGTTGGGGATACGCAGTATTTT. Supplemented by reference TRBV11-2 and TRBJ2-3, the full variable domain reads EAGVAQSPRYKIIEKRQSVAFWCNPISGHATLYWYQQILGQGPKLLIQFQNNGVVDDSQLPKDRFSAERLKGVDSTLKIQPAKLEDSAVYLCASSASVGDTQYFGPGTRLTVL.

The chain uses TRBV19 and TRBJ1-1; D gene uncertain. V lost 2 bases, J lost 0 bases, and 4 bases lay in between. This CDR3 comprises 13 residues. CDR1 and CDR2 (germline): LNHDA, SQIVND (reference sequence). CDR3 nucleotide sequence: TGTGCCAGTAGTATATCAGTGAACACTGAAGCTTTCTTT. Amino acids: CASSISVNTEAFF.

The rearrangement links TRBV5-4 to TRBJ2-5; D unresolved. Germline V CDR1 and CDR2: SGHNT, YYREEE (reference sequence). With 2 bases removed from V and 5 bases from J, the gap between germline ends came to 4 bases. The CDR3 consists of 11 residues. The CDR3 region is CASSFGETQYF. As DNA, the CDR3 is TGTGCCAGCAGCTTCGGGGAGACCCAGTACTTC.

The J gene is TRBJ2-5, the V gene TRBV4-3, with TRBD1 matching 7 bases. The CDR3 is 16 amino acids. Losses at the gene ends were 0 bases for V and 4 bases for J; bases not matched to a gene: 8. The germline V gene has CDR1 LGHNA and CDR2 YSLEER. CDR3 coding DNA: TGCGCCAGCAGCCAAGATGGGTACACAGGGGCAGAGACCCAGTACTTC. Translating it yields CASSQDGYTGAETQYF.

This chain connects TRBV4-2 to TRBJ1-2; no firm D call. Germline V CDR1 and CDR2: LGHNA, YNFKEQ. V was cut by 2 bases and J by 7 bases, with 14 bases left in between. The CDR3 runs to 14 residues. Here the CDR3 DNA reads TGTGCCAGCAGCCAACTAGTCTCTCGGGGTGGCTACACCTTC. Translating it yields CASSQLVSRGGYTF.

V and J are TRBV5-1 and TRBJ1-2; TRBD1 is a possible D gene (6 bases). V lost 0 bases and J 7 bases, leaving 19 bases between the germline ends. The germline V gene has CDR1 SGHRS and CDR2 YFSETQ. This CDR3 region has 16 residues. The CDR3 here is CASSLEYVPGGGGYTF. The CDR3 DNA follows: TGCGCCAGCAGCTTGGAGTACGTTCCGGGGGGCGGTGGCTACACCTTC.

The chain is built from TRBV7-2 and TRBJ2-7; D is ambiguous. This CDR3 is built from 11 residues. Deletions cut 3 bases from V and 2 bases from J, with 2 bases between. Germline lookup yields CDR1 SGHTA and CDR2 FQGNSA. As DNA, the CDR3 is TGTGCCAGCAGCTTTGCCTACGAGCAGTACTTC. Translated, it gives CASSFAYEQYF.

This clone was counted once. This chain uses TRBV18 with TRBJ2-7; unclear D gene. Germline V gene data show CDR1 as KGHSH and CDR2 as LQKENI. The V end lost 2 bases, the J end lost 2 bases, and 10 bases lay between the germline ends. This CDR3 has 14 residues. Here the CDR3 DNA reads TGTGCCAGCTCACCAGGTGGGAATGCCTACGAGCAGTACTTC. Translation gives CASSPGGNAYEQYF.

The chain joins TRBV6-6 to TRBJ1-5, with D possibly TRBD1 on 5 matching bases. V was shortened by 6 bases and J by 3 bases, with 18 bases between the two germline ends. The CDR3 totals 16 residues. Germline values: CDR1 MNHNY, CDR2 SVGAGI (reference sequence). In DNA, the CDR3 is TGTGCCAGCAGCAAAAGTCCCGGGGCCTACAATCAGCCCCAGCATTTT. Residues: CASSKSPGAYNQPQHF.

This chain uses TRBV11-2 with TRBJ1-4; TRBD1 matches at 10 bases. The CDR3 has 15 residues. CDR1 and CDR2 (germline): SGHAT, FQNNGV. V was pared by 0 bases and J by 8 bases, with 3 bases of the junction left unmatched. CDR3 coding DNA: TGTGCCAGCAGCTTAGATGGGACAGGGGCGGAAAAACTGTTTTTT. Its protein is CASSLDGTGAEKLFF.

The chain carries TRBV7-2 and TRBJ2-2, with TRBD2 identical over 7 bases. This CDR3 spans 16 amino acids. Per germline, CDR1 SGHTA and CDR2 FQGNSA. J gave up 0 bases and V 2 bases, and 3 bases lay outside the gene matches. Here the CDR3 reads CASSLLAVANTGELFF. CDR3 sequence (DNA): TGTGCCAGCAGCTTACTAGCGGTCGCGAACACCGGGGAGCTGTTTTTT.

J is TRBJ1-4 and V is TRBV11-1; D uncertain. This CDR3 is 14 amino acids long. Germline CDR1 SGHAT, CDR2 FQDESV (reference sequence). Trimming stripped 5 bases from V and 4 bases from J, with 11 bases between. CDR3 bases: TGTGCCAGCAGCCTAACACGGAATAATGAAAAACTGTTTTTT. This gives the protein CASSLTRNNEKLFF.

The V and J genes are TRBV4-2 and TRBJ2-1, with D perhaps TRBD1 (6 bases). This CDR3 spans 15 amino acids. Trimming removed 6 bases at V and 9 bases at J, with 21 bases between. Per the germline V gene, CDR1 is LGHNA and CDR2 is YNFKEQ. The DNA for the CDR3 is TGTGCCAGCAGAATTAAACAGACAGGACGGGGTGAGCAGTTCTTC. This sequence encodes CASRIKQTGRGEQFF.

The chain joins TRBV5-1 to TRBJ2-5, with 8 bases aligning to TRBD1. Germline V gives CDR1 SGHRS, CDR2 YFSETQ. V dropped 2 bases and J dropped 1; count of bases not matched to a gene: 1. CDR3 length equals 14 residues. Here the CDR3 reads CASSLQGGQETQYF. DNA of the CDR3: TGCGCCAGCAGCTTACAGGGGGGCCAAGAGACCCAGTACTTC. Looking up the rest from reference TRBV5-1 and TRBJ2-5 gives the full variable domain: KAGVTQTPRYLIKTRGQQVTLSCSPISGHRSVSWYQQTPGQGLQFLFEYFSETQRNKGNFPGRFSGRQFSNSRSEMNVSTLELGDSALYLCASSLQGGQETQYFGPGTRLLVL.

V and J are TRBV7-6 and TRBJ2-7, with D tentatively TRBD2 (6 bases). Trimming took off 0 bases at V and 1 base at J, with 10 bases between the two ends. The CDR3 sequence is 15 residues long. In germline, CDR1 is SGHVS, CDR2 FNYEAQ. DNA of the CDR3: TGTGCCAGCAGCTTAGCACCGGACTATTCCTACGAGCAGTACTTC. It encodes CASSLAPDYSYEQYF.

This clone was detected only a few times. The CDR3 sequence is CATTRGQVNSPLHF. CDR3 in DNA: TGTGCCACTACCCGGGGACAAGTAAATTCACCCCTCCACTTT. The chain uses TRBV6-1 and TRBJ1-6; a weak D match, TRBD1 (6 bases). With 10 bases removed from V and 7 bases from J, the gap between germline ends came to 17 bases. The CDR3 has 14 residues. Germline-derived CDR1 and CDR2 are MNHNS and SASEGT.

The chain links TRBV4-1 to TRBJ2-7, with 9 positions matching TRBD2. With V trimmed by 2 bases and J by 2 bases, 10 bases remained unmatched. The germline V gene has CDR1 MGHRA and CDR2 YSYEKL. CDR3 length: 17 residues. The CDR3 nucleotides are TGCGCCAGCAGCCAAAGGGGGGCTAGCGGGACTACCTACGAGCAGTACTTC. Protein sequence: CASSQRGASGTTYEQYF.

The CDR3 loop reads CASSLGQGFYNEQFF. CDR3 coding DNA: TGTGCCAGCAGCTTAGGACAGGGCTTCTACAATGAGCAGTTCTTC. This rearrangement joins TRBV7-9 to TRBJ2-1, with TRBD1 matching over 7 bases. The trim removed 1 base at V and 3 bases at J, leaving 3 bases unmatched. This CDR3 has 15 amino acids. Germline V gives CDR1 SEHNR, CDR2 FQNEAQ (reference sequence).

This clone was counted a few times. Written as DNA, the CDR3 is TGTGCCAGTAGTTTACAGGGGGCGGGCACTGAAGCTTTCTTT. Residues: CASSLQGAGTEAFF. V gene TRBV19 combines with J gene TRBJ1-1; 9 bases are a match to TRBD1. The V gene end was trimmed by 5 bases and the J gene end by 4 bases; junction bases not matched to a gene: 5. The germline V gene has CDR1 LNHDA and CDR2 SQIVND (reference sequence). The CDR3 totals 14 residues.

The rearrangement joins TRBV7-2 to TRBJ2-5; no clear D gene. CDR1 is SGHTA, CDR2 FQGNSA, per germline. The CDR3 loop spans 14 amino acids. Trimming removed 5 bases at V and 1 base at J, with 11 bases between. CDR3 bases: TGTGCCAGCAGCGTGACCCTAACCCAAGAGACCCAGTACTTC. Translated, it gives CASSVTLTQETQYF.